This T cell receptor beta chain was obtained from a study of blood T cell repertoires in COVID-19. On the study more broadly: Donors in the United States, Italy and Spain gave samples during acute or convalescent COVID-19. Nucleic acid was either cDNA or gDNA, and it came from T cells, B-cell-depleted T cells, or PBMCs.

Assay used: immunoSEQ multiplex PCR; TCRdb lists only in-frame clones, some missing. The table has about 300,000 clones, over 85% seen once. Participants classified as exposed had met a COVID-19 case within 2 weeks before study entry. The sequencing sample was made of PBMCs or T cells enriched from blood (not recorded which). The receptor was derived from a woman between 45 and 65 years old who had been exposed to COVID-19.

CDR3 region: CASSTAAQGTEIGSPLHF. The CDR3 DNA reads as TGCGCCAGCAGCACGGCGGCGCAGGGGACGGAGATAGGTTCACCCCTCCACTTT. The chain has TRBV5-1 and TRBJ1-6, with a tentative D call TRBD1 (6 bases). The CDR3 contains 18 residues. Trimming took 4 bases from V and 9 from J, leaving 26 bases between them. Germline V CDR1 and CDR2: SGHRS, YFSETQ. Full variable domain (remainder filled in from reference TRBV5-1 and TRBJ1-6): KAGVTQTPRYLIKTRGQQVTLSCSPISGHRSVSWYQQTPGQGLQFLFEYFSETQRNKGNFPGRFSGRQFSNSRSEMNVSTLELGDSALYLCASSTAAQGTEIGSPLHFGNGTRLTVT.